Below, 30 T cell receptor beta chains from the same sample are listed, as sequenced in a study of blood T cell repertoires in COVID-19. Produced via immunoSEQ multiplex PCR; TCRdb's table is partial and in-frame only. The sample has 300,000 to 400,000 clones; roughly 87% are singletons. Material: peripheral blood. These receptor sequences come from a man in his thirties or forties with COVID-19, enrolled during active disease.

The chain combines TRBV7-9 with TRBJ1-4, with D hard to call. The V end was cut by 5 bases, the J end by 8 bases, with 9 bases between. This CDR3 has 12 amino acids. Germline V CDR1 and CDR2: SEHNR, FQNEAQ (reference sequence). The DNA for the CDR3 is TGTGCCAGCAGCCCTACGAGGGAAAAACTGTTTTTT. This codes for CASSPTREKLFF.

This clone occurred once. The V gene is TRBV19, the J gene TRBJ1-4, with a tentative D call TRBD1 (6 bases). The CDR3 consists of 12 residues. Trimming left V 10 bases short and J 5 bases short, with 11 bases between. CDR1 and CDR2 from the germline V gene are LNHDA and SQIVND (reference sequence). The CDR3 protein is CAIRGQNEKLFF. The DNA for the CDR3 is TGTGCCATTCGTGGACAGAATGAAAAACTGTTTTTT.

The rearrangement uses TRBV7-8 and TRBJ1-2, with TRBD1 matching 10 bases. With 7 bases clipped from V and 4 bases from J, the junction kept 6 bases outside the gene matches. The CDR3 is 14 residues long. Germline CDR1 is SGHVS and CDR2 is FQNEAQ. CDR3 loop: CASTRQGAPYGYTF. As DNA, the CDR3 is TGTGCCAGCACTCGACAGGGGGCTCCCTATGGCTACACCTTC.

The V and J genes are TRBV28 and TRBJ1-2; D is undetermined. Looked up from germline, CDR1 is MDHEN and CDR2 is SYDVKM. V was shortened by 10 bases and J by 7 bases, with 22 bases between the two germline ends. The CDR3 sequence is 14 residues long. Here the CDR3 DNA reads TGTGCCACCTACGGGAGGGTACGGATACGTGGCTACACCTTC. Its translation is CATYGRVRIRGYTF.

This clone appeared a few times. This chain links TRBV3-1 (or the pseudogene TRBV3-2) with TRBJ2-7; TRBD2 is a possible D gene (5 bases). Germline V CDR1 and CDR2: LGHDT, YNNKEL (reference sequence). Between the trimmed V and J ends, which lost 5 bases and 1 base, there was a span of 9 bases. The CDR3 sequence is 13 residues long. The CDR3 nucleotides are TGTGCCAGCAGCAACCGGGAATCCTACGAGCAGTACTTC. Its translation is CASSNRESYEQYF.

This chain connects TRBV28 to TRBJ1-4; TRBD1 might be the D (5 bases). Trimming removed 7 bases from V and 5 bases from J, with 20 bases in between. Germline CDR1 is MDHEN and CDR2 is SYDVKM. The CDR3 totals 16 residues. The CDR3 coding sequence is TGTGCCAGCAACACACCCCGGAGGGACGGAAATGAAAAACTGTTTTTT. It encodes CASNTPRRDGNEKLFF.

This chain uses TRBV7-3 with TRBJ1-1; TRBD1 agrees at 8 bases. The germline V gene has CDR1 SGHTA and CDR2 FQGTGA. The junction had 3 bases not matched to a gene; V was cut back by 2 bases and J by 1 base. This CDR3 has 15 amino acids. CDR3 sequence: CASSLLGTGNTEAFF. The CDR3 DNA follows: TGTGCCAGCAGCTTACTCGGGACAGGGAACACTGAAGCTTTCTTT.

The CDR3 DNA is TGTGCCAGCAGCCAAGAATTTAGCGGGGGGGAGACCCAGTACTTC. This gives the protein CASSQEFSGGETQYF. The chain carries TRBV14 and TRBJ2-5; 10 positions agree with TRBD2. Germline CDR1 is SGHDN and CDR2 is FVKESK. The trim removed 0 bases at V and 5 bases at J, leaving 3 bases unmatched. The CDR3 has 15 residues.

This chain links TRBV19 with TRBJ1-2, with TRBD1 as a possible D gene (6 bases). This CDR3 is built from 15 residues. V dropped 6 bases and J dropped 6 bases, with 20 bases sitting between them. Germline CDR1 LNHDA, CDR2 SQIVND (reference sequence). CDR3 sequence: CASSPPGGGNNGYTF. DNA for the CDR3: TGTGCCAGTAGCCCACCCGGGGGGGGCAACAATGGCTACACCTTC.

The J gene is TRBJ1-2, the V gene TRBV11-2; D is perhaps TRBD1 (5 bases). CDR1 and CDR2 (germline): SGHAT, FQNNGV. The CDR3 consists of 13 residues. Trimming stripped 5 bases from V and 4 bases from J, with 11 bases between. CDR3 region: CASSPDSAYGYTF. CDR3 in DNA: TGTGCCAGCAGCCCCGACAGCGCCTATGGCTACACCTTC.

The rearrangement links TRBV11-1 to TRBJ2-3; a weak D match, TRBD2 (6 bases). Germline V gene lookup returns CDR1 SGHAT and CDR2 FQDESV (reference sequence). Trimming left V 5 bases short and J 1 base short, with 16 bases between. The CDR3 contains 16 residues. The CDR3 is CASSPLPGLRTDTQYF. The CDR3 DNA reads TGTGCCAGCAGCCCGTTACCGGGACTCCGCACAGATACGCAGTATTTT. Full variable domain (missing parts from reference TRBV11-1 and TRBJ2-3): EAEVAQSPRYKITEKSQAVAFWCDPISGHATLYWYRQILGQGPELLVQFQDESVVDDSQLPKDRFSAERLKGVDSTLKIQPAELGDSAMYLCASSPLPGLRTDTQYFGPGTRLTVL.

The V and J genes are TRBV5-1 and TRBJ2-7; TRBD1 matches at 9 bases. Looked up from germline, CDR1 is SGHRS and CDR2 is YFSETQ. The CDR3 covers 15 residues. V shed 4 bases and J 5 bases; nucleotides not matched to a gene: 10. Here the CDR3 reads CASSRIPGQGNEQYF. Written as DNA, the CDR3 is TGCGCCAGCAGCCGGATACCGGGACAGGGAAACGAGCAGTACTTC.

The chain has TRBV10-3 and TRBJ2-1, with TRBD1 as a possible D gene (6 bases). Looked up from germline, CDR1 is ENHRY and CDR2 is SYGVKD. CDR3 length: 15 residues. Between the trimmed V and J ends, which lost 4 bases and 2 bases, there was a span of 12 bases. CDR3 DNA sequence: TGTGCCATCAGTGTGCTCGAGGGGGCCTACAATGAGCAGTTCTTC. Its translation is CAISVLEGAYNEQFF.

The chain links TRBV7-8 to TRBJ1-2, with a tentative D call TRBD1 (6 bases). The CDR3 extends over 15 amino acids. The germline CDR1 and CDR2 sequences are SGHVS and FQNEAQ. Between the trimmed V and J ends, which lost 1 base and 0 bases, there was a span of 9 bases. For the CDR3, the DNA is TGTGCCAGCAGCTTAGAACAGGGAACTAACTATGGCTACACCTTC. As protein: CASSLEQGTNYGYTF.

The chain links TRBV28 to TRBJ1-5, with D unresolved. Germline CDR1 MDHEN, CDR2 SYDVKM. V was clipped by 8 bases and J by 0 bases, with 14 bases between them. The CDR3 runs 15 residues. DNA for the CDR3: TGTGCCAGCCGTGTGAGGGTCCCTAGCAATCAGCCCCAGCATTTT. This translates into CASRVRVPSNQPQHF.

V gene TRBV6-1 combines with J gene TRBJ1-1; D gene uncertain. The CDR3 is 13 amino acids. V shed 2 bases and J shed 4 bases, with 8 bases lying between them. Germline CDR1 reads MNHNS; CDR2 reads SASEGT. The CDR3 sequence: CASSEREGTEAFF. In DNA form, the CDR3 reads TGTGCCAGCAGTGAAAGGGAGGGCACTGAAGCTTTCTTT.

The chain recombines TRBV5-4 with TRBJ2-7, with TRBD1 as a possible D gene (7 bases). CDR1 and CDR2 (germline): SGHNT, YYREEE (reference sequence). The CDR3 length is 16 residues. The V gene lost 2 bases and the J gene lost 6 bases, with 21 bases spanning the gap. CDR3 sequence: CASSFATTGRLGEQYF. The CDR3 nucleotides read TGTGCCAGCAGCTTTGCCACGACAGGGAGGCTGGGCGAGCAGTACTTC.

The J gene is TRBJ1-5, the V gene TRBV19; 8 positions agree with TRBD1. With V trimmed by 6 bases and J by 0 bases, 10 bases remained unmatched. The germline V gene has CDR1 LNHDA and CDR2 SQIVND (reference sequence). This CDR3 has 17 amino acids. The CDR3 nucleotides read TGTGCCAGTAGACCAGGGACAGGAGGGTATAGCAATCAGCCCCAGCATTTT. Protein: CASRPGTGGYSNQPQHF.

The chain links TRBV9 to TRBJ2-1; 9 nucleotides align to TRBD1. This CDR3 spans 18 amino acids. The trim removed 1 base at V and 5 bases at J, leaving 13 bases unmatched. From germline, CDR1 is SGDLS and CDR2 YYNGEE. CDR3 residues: CASSVTPAEQGAHNEQFF. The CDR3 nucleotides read TGTGCCAGCAGCGTAACACCCGCGGAACAGGGGGCCCACAATGAGCAGTTCTTC.

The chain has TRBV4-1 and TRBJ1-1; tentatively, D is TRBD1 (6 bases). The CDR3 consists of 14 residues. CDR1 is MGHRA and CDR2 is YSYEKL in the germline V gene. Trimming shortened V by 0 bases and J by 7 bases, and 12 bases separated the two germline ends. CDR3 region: CASSQDYRENEAFF. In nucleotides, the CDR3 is TGCGCCAGCAGCCAAGACTACAGGGAGAATGAAGCTTTCTTT.

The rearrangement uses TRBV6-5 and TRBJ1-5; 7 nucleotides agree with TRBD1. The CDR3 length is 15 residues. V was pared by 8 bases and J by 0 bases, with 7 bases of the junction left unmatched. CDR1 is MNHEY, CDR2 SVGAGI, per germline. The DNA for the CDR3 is TGTGCCAGCCGACGGACAGGAACTAGCAATCAGCCCCAGCATTTT. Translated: CASRRTGTSNQPQHF.

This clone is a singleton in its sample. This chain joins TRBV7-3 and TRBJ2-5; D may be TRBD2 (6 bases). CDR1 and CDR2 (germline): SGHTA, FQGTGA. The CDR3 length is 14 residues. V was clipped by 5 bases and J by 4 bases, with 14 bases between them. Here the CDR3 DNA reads TGTGCCAGCAGCCCGCGGGACCGACGAGAGACCCAGTACTTC. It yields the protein CASSPRDRRETQYF. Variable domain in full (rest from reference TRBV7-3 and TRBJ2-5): GAGVSQTPSNKVTEKGKYVELRCDPISGHTALYWYRQSLGQGPEFLIYFQGTGAADDSGLPNDRFFAVRPEGSVSTLKIQRTERGDSAVYLCASSPRDRRETQYFGPGTRLLVL.

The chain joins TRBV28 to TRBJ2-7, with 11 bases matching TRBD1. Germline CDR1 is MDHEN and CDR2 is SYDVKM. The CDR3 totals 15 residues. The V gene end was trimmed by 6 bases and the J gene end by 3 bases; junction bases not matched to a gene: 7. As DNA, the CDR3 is TGTGCCAGCAGGGTACCGGGACAGGGGGGCTACGAGCAGTACTTC. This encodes CASRVPGQGGYEQYF.

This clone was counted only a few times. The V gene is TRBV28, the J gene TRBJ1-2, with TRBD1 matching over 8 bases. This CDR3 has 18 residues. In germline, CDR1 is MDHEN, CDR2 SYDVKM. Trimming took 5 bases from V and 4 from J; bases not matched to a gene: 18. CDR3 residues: CASSLTGAPLLGGYGYTF. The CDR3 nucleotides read TGTGCCAGCAGTCTGACAGGGGCCCCATTGCTTGGTGGCTATGGCTACACCTTC.

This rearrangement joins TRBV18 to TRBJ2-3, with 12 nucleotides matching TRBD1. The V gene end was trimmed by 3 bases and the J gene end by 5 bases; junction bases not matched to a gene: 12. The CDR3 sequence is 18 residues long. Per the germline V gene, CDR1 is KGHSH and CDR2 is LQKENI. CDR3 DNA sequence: TGTGCCAGCTCACCCCTAAGACCGGGACAGGGGGCCCAAGATACGCAGTATTTT. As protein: CASSPLRPGQGAQDTQYF.

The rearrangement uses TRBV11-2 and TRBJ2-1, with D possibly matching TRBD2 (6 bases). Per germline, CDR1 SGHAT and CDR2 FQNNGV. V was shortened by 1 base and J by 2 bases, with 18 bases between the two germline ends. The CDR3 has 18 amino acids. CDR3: CASSLVLRRLVTYNEQFF. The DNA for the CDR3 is TGTGCCAGCAGCTTAGTTCTCCGCCGACTAGTTACCTACAATGAGCAGTTCTTC.

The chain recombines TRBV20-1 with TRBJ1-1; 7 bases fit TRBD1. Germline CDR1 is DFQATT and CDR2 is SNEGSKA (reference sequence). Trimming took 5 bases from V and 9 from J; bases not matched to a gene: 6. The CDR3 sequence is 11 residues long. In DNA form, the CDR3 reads TGCAGTGCTCTTGACAGGGACCAAGCTTTCTTT. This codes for CSALDRDQAFF.

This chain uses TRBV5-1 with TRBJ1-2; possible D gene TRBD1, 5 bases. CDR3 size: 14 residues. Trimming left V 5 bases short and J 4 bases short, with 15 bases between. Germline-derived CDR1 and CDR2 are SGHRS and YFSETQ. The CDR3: CASRGDLNTYGYTF. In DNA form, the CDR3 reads TGCGCCAGCAGGGGGGACTTGAATACCTATGGCTACACCTTC.

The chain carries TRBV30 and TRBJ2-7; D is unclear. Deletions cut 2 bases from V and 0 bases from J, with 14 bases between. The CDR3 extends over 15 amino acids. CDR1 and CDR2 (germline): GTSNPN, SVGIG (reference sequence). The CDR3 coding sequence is TGTGCCTGGAGTTCAACGCATTCGAGCTCCTACGAGCAGTACTTC. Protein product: CAWSSTHSSSYEQYF.

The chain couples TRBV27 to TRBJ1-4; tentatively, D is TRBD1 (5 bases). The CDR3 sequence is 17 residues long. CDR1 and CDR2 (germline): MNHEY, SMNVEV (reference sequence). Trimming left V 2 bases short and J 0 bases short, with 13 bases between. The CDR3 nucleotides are TGTGCCAGCAGTTTAAGACAGTTACTTGCAACTAATGAAAAACTGTTTTTT. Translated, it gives CASSLRQLLATNEKLFF.